Here is one T cell receptor beta chain with its context. Antigen: not known. Each person with ophthalmopathy scored at least 3 on the Clinical Activity Score, reached NOSPECS grade 4 or higher, and had been ill under 3 months. PBMCs were obtained from approximately 10 ml fresh peripheral blood. The germline V gene has CDR1 SGHTA and CDR2 FQGNSA. The V end was cut by 0 bases, the J end by 0 bases, with 9 bases between. This CDR3 is built from 16 residues. The source of the sample is a study of T cells in Graves' hyperthyroidism and ophthalmopathy. Study conclusions and caveats: Ophthalmopathy was distinguished from stable hyperthyroidism by 13 V-J signatures. Within blood appeared most thyroid clonotypes that had expanded above 0.001.

There were TCR beta CDR3 regions amplified from RNA transcripts. During a first-round RT-PCR of the TCR CDR3, the HTBI primer set was used. Each CDR3 protein is one row after TCRdb ran MiXCR on the multiplex PCR reads. The table includes about 640,000 distinct CDR3 sequences, less than 25% detected once. The receptor comes from a man younger than 45 with Graves' ophthalmopathy. The gene calls are TRBV7-2 and TRBJ1-3; weak D call: TRBD1 (5 bases). Sequencing used blood. CDR3 nucleotide sequence: TGTGCCAGCAGCTTAGCGCGGGGGGACTCTGGAAACACCATATATTTT. It encodes CASSLARGDSGNTIYF.